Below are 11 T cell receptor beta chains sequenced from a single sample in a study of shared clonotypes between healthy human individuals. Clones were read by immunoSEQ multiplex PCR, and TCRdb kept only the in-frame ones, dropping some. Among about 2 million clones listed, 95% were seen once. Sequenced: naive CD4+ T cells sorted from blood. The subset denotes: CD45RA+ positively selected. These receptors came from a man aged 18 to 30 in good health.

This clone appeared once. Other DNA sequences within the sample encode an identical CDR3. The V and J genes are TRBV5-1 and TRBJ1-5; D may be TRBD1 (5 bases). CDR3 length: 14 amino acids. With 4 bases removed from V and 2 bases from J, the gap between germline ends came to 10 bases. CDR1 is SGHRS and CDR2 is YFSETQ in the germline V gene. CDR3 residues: CASSQGTGNQPQHF. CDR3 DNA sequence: TGCGCCAGCAGCCAAGGGACCGGCAATCAGCCCCAGCATTTT.

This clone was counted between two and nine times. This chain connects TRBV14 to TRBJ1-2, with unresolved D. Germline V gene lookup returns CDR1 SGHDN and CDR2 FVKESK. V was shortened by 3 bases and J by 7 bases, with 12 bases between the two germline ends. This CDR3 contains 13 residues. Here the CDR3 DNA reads TGTGCCAGCAGCCAGCGCCCCGAGGGTGGCTACACCTTC. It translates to CASSQRPEGGYTF.

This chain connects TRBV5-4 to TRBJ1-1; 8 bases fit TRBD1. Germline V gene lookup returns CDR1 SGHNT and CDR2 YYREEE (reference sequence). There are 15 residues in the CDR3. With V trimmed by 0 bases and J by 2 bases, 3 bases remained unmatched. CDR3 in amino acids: CASSLGDRGNTEAFF. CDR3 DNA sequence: TGTGCCAGCAGCTTGGGTGACAGGGGTAACACTGAAGCTTTCTTT. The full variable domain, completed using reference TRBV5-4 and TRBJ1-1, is ETGVTQSPTHLIKTRGQQVTLRCSSQSGHNTVSWYQQALGQGPQFIFQYYREEENGRGNFPPRFSGLQFPNYSSELNVNALELDDSALYLCASSLGDRGNTEAFFGQGTRLTVV.

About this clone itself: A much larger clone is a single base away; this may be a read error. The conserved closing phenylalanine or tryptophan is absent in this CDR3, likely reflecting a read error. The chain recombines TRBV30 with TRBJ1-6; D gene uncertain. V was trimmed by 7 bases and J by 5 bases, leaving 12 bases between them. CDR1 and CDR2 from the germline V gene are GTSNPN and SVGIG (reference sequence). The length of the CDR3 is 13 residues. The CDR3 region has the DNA TGTGCCTCAGGTGGGGAAAATAATTCACCCCTCCACCTT. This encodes CASGGENNSPLHL.

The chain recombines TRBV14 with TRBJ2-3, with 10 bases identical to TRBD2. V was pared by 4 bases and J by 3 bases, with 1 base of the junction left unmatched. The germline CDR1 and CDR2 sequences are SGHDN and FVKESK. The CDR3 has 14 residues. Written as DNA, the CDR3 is TGTGCCAGCAGCCTACTAGCGGGGACAGATACGCAGTATTTT. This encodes CASSLLAGTDTQYF.

The CDR3 loop reads CASRLPGRSNQPQHF. The CDR3 DNA sequence: TGTGCAAGTCGCTTACCGGGCAGGAGCAATCAGCCCCAGCATTTT. This rearrangement joins TRBV12-2 to TRBJ1-5. TRBV12-2 is described as a pseudogene. The CDR3 is 15 amino acids.

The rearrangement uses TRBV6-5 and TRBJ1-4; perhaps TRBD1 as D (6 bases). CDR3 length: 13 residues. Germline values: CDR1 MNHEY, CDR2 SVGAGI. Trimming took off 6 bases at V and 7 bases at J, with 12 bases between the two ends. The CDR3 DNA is TGTGCCAGCAGACAGGGAGGATTTGAAAAACTGTTTTTT. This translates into CASRQGGFEKLFF.

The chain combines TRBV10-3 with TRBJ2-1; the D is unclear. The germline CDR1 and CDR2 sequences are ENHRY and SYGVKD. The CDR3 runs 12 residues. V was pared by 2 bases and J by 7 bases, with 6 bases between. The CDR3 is CAISEPGNEQFF. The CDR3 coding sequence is TGTGCCATCAGTGAGCCTGGAAATGAGCAGTTCTTC.

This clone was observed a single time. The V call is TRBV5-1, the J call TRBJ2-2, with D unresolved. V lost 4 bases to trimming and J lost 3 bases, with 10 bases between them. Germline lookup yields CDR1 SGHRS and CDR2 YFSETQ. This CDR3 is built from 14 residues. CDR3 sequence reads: CASSPAGHTGELFF. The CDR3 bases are TGCGCCAGCAGCCCCGCAGGTCACACCGGGGAGCTGTTTTTT.

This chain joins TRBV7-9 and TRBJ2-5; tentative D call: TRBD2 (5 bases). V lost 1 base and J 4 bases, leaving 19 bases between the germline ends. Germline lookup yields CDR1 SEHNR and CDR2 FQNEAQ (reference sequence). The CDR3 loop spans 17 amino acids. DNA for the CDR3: TGTGCCAGCAGCTTAGACCTTTCATGGCTAGCAGGAGAGACCCAGTACTTC. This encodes CASSLDLSWLAGETQYF. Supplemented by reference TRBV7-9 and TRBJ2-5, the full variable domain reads DTGVSQNPRHKITKRGQNVTFRCDPISEHNRLYWYRQTLGQGPEFLTYFQNEAQLEKSRLLSDRFSAERPKGSFSTLEIQRTEQGDSAMYLCASSLDLSWLAGETQYFGPGTRLLVL.

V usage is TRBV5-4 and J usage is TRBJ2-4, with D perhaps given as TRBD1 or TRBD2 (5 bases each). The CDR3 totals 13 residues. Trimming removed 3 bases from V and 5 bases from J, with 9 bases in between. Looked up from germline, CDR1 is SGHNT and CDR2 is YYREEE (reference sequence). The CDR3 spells CASSSGRQNIQYF. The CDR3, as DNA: TGTGCCAGCAGCTCGGGACGGCAAAACATTCAGTACTTC.